The T cell receptor (beta chain) under discussion was sequenced for a study of control samples from healthy donors and cancer patients. Trimming shortened V by 5 bases and J by 0 bases, and 10 bases separated the two germline ends. The germline V gene encodes CDR1 KGHDR and CDR2 SFDVKD. The CDR3 runs 16 residues. Assay: immunoSEQ multiplex PCR; the TCRdb copy retains only in-frame clones and omits some. The sample has around 64,000 clones, roughly 87% seen once. The chain recombines TRBV24-1 with TRBJ2-6, with D unclear. The sample comprised PBMCs. The origin of this receptor is a man in his sixties with colorectal cancer. The CDR3 loop reads CATSGRTDSGANVLTF. CDR3 nucleotides: TGTGCCACCAGTGGACGAACAGACTCTGGGGCCAACGTCCTGACTTTC.